The 13 T cell receptor beta chains below all came from one sample that was sequenced in a study of cytomegalovirus exposure and HLA in healthy donors. 60 Vbeta and 13 Jbeta primers were used in PCR. Sequencing was performed with immunoSEQ multiplex PCR; in TCRdb, only in-frame clones are kept and a portion is missing. The sample includes more than 140,000 clones, roughly 81% of them seen just once. Material: PBMCs. Source of these receptors: a female donor in good health and CMV-seronegative.

The chain employs TRBV6-5 and TRBJ2-5, with 8 bases matching TRBD2. Trimming removed 5 bases from V and 11 bases from J; junction bases left unmatched: 13. The CDR3 spans 14 residues. CDR1 is MNHEY and CDR2 is SVGAGI in the germline V gene. The DNA for the CDR3 is TGTGCCAGCAGTCTAAGCGGGGGAGGATGGGGACAGTACTTC. Protein product: CASSLSGGGWGQYF.

The chain employs TRBV14 and TRBJ2-5, with D possibly TRBD2 on 5 matching bases. The germline CDR1 and CDR2 sequences are SGHDN and FVKESK. The germline V and J ends were trimmed by 0 bases and 5 bases, with 13 bases remaining between them. The CDR3 sequence is 15 residues long. The DNA for the CDR3 is TGTGCCAGCAGCCAAGAGCTGGGGAGTCCGGAGACCCAGTACTTC. Its translation is CASSQELGSPETQYF.

J is TRBJ2-1 and V is TRBV18; 7 bases are a match to TRBD1. This CDR3 has 17 amino acids. J lost 0 bases, V lost 3 bases, and 8 bases had no gene match. Germline V gene data show CDR1 as KGHSH and CDR2 as LQKENI. CDR3 in amino acids: CASSPPWDSSSYNEQFF. DNA of the CDR3: TGTGCCAGCTCACCGCCCTGGGACAGCAGCTCCTACAATGAGCAGTTCTTC.

The CDR3 is CASSPLAGGTSNEQFF. The CDR3 DNA reads as TGCGCCAGCAGCCCGCTAGCGGGAGGGACGAGCAATGAGCAGTTCTTC. The chain recombines TRBV5-1 with TRBJ2-1, with 12 bases lining up with TRBD2. CDR1 SGHRS and CDR2 YFSETQ come from the germline V gene. After removal of 4 bases from V and 6 bases from J, the junction contained 8 bases not matched to a gene. CDR3 length equals 16 residues.

In the case of this clone: At one boundary the junction diverges from the germline segment, which might be a read error. The chain uses TRBV5-4 and TRBJ2-7; D call uncertain. The CDR3 is 12 amino acids. The germline CDR1 and CDR2 sequences are SGHNT and YYREEE (reference sequence). The CDR3 loop reads CASSLVVGDEKW. The CDR3 nucleotides read TGTGCCAGCAGCTTGGTGGTTGGAGACGAAAAATGG.

The chain is built from TRBV2 and TRBJ2-1; 8 positions agree with TRBD2. The CDR3 contains 14 residues. The germline CDR1 and CDR2 sequences are SNHLY and FYNNEI. The junction had 6 bases not matched to a gene; V was cut back by 7 bases and J by 4 bases. CDR3 bases: TGTGCCAGCATGGCGGGGGGCTCGTACAATGAGCAGTTCTTC. Residues: CASMAGGSYNEQFF.

With regard to this clone: The conserved phenylalanine or tryptophan normally closing the CDR3 is absent here, so this likely arose from a read error. The DNA is omitted, as the CDR3 cannot be located on it reliably, and the CDR3 follows TCRdb's listing. This chain connects TRBV2 to TRBJ2-2; the DNA was not compared with TRBD2, the D call given in the table. The germline CDR1 and CDR2 sequences are SNHLY and FYNNEI. Both ends counted, the CDR3 spans 13 residues. The CDR3 protein is CASSEVLGRPRGL.

The chain is built from TRBV6-6 and TRBJ2-1, with D perhaps matching TRBD1 (6 bases). Trimming removed 5 bases from V and 7 bases from J, with 12 bases in between. Looked up from germline, CDR1 is MNHNY and CDR2 is SVGAGI (reference sequence). This CDR3 comprises 13 residues. In DNA, the CDR3 is TGTGCCAGCAGTCGAGACAGGATTAATGAGCAGTTCTTC. This sequence encodes CASSRDRINEQFF.

J is TRBJ2-7 and V is TRBV2, with D perhaps TRBD2 (7 bases). Trimming left V 4 bases short and J 3 bases short, with 13 bases between. The CDR3 is made up of 14 amino acids. The V gene's germline CDR1 is SNHLY and CDR2 FYNNEI. The CDR3 coding sequence is TGTGCCAGCAGTGGGGGGGGCTCTTTCTACGAGCAGTACTTC. Protein: CASSGGGSFYEQYF.

V usage is TRBV2 and J usage is TRBJ2-5, with D perhaps matching TRBD2 (7 bases). Trimming removed 10 bases from V and 0 bases from J, with 15 bases in between. CDR1 is SNHLY, CDR2 FYNNEI, per germline. The CDR3 totals 14 residues. The CDR3 here is CATQGGGYQETQYF. In nucleotides, the CDR3 is TGTGCCACCCAGGGAGGGGGTTACCAAGAGACCCAGTACTTC.

There are a few counts of this clone. The chain carries TRBV9 and TRBJ1-1; D gene uncertain. This CDR3 spans 14 amino acids. Trimming pared 0 bases from V and 2 bases from J, leaving 8 bases between. Germline V lookup: CDR1 SGDLS, CDR2 YYNGEE. The chain's CDR3 is CASSVGAVNTEAFF. The DNA of the CDR3 is TGTGCCAGCAGCGTAGGGGCAGTTAACACTGAAGCTTTCTTT.

The chain uses TRBV28 and TRBJ2-2; D remains ambiguous. V gave up 2 bases and J gave up 1 base, with 20 bases separating them. Germline V gene sequence: CDR1 MDHEN, CDR2 SYDVKM. The CDR3 is 19 amino acids. CDR3: CASSLIWAGNTLNTGELFF. CDR3 nucleotide sequence: TGTGCCAGCAGTTTAATCTGGGCAGGCAATACGCTGAACACCGGGGAGCTGTTTTTT.

This clone was seen only a few times. The chain carries TRBV9 and TRBJ2-4; a weak D match, TRBD1 (6 bases). Deletions cut 4 bases from V and 0 bases from J, with 17 bases between. Looked up from germline, CDR1 is SGDLS and CDR2 is YYNGEE. The CDR3 extends over 17 amino acids. CDR3 residues: CASSPSGQTIAKNIQYF. CDR3 nucleotides: TGTGCCAGCAGCCCTTCCGGACAGACCATAGCCAAAAACATTCAGTACTTC.